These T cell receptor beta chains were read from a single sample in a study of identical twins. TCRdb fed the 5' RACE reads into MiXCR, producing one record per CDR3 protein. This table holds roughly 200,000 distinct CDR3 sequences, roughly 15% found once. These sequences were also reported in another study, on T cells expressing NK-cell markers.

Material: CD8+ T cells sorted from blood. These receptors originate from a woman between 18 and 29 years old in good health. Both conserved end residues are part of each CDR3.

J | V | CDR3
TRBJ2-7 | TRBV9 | CASSVGGEDYEQYF
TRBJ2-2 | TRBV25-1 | CASRDTGSYTGELFF
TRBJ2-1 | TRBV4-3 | CASSQGVAVHLDEQFF
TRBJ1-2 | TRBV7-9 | CASSFGTLANYGYTF
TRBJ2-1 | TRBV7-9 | CASSPTAPHEQFF
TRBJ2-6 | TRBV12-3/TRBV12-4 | CASSPLGPIDEHNVLTF
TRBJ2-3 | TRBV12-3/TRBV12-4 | CASSGTWGVDTQYF
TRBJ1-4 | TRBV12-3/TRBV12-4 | CATRDRVAEKLFF
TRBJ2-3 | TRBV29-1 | CSVASGTDTQYF
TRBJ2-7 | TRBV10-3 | CAISAPDAYEQYF
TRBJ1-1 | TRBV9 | CASSPPSGPQSPEAFF
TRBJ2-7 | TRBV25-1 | CASSLGLYRVGEQYF
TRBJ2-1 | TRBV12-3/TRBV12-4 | CASSLAGTAFEQFF
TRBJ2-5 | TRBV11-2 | CASSSGTSGGASQETQYF
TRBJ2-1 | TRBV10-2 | CASHLAGAHNEQFF
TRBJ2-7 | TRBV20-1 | CSARDETVTYEQYF